This TCR beta chain derives from a study of shared clonotypes between healthy human individuals. This clone was seen once. Its antigen is as yet unknown. General observations from the study: Between a handful of donors, naive CD4 clonotypes were shared at a level of about 5%. Limitation of the genetic and exposure-history diversity represented came from the few donors.

Germline V gives CDR1 SGHRS, CDR2 YFSETQ. V lost 4 bases and J lost 5; bases outside the gene matches: 7. CDR3 size: 15 residues. A deep-level run was used for the assay. This table comes from immunoSEQ multiplex PCR, and its TCRdb copy is limited to in-frame clones, with some not included. The sample holds roughly 500,000 clones; roughly 95% are singletons and the top ten take about 0.06%. This TCR was sampled from a woman aged 25 to 39 in good health. The material sequenced was naive CD4+ T cells sorted from blood. Stated subset: CD45RA+ positively selected. The rearrangement joins TRBV5-1 to TRBJ2-7; TRBD2 matches 12 bases. CDR3 in amino acids: CASSKRTSGNHEQYF. The CDR3, as DNA: TGCGCCAGCAGCAAACGGACTAGCGGGAACCACGAGCAGTACTTC.